The clone carrying this T cell receptor beta chain was seen a handful of times. Additional DNA sequences in this sample encode the identical CDR3. This specimen belongs to a study of beta chain features in type 1 diabetes. Reverse transcription of all isolated RNA meant that expressed TCRB transcripts were sequenced. TCRdb's copy holds only in-frame clones and misses some; the assay was immunoSEQ multiplex PCR. This sample has hundreds of thousands of clones, with about an eighth found just once. Looked up from germline, CDR1 is MNHNY and CDR2 is SVGAGI (reference sequence). The CDR3 is 13 residues long. V dropped 2 bases and J dropped 1 base, with 4 bases sitting between them.

The sequence was collected from a woman aged 18-29 years in good health. The V gene is TRBV6-6, the J gene TRBJ2-3; D gene uncertain. Source material: naive CD4+ T cells from blood. This CDR3 reads CASSYPGTDTQYF. As DNA, the CDR3 is TGTGCCAGCAGTTACCCCGGCACAGATACGCAGTATTTT.